This paragraph covers one T cell receptor (beta chain) sequence. Other nucleotide sequences in the sample specify the same CDR3. Patients of the Seattle cohort, enrolled during active infection, were followed longitudinally. Clones were sequenced by immunoSEQ multiplex PCR, and TCRdb holds only the in-frame ones, with some missing. The sample lists about 310,000 clones; roughly 90% were seen once. This CDR3 spans 12 amino acids. Germline V CDR1 and CDR2: MNHEY, SMNVEV (reference sequence). V was cut by 6 bases and J by 2 bases, with 5 bases left in between. These data are taken from a study of blood T cell repertoires in COVID-19. Study as a whole: Researchers got acute and convalescent COVID-19 samples from the United States, Italy and Spain.

The receptor's source is a woman under 40 with COVID-19, enrolled during active disease. Material for sequencing was peripheral blood. The chain employs TRBV27 and TRBJ1-5; D uncertain. CDR3 in DNA: TGTGCCAGCAGAGAGGGCAATCAGCCCCAGCATTTT. This gives the protein CASREGNQPQHF.